This is a list of T cell receptor beta chains from one sample in a study of technical replicates of blood from a few donors. Produced via immunoSEQ multiplex PCR; TCRdb's table is partial and in-frame only. The sample has 45,000 to 60,000 clones, just under 95% seen once; the top ten hold 2.5% to 3.5%. The sample taken for sequencing was PBMCs. The receptors were sampled from a human donor in good health. Some clones in this sample may be carry-over from other donors' samples. Both conserved end residues are part of each CDR3. D genes are given only for firm matches. A row's size may be missing; if present it is once, few, many or a size class.

TRBJ2-1	NA	TRBV7-7	once	TGTGCCAGCAGCTTAGACAGGGTCGGTGAGCAGTTCTTC	CASSLDRVGEQFF
TRBJ2-6	TRBD1	TRBV4-1	NA	TGCGCCAGCAGCCACAAAATACAGGGGCGTAACAGCTCTGGGGCCAACGTCCTGACTTTC	CASSHKIQGRNSSGANVLTF
TRBJ2-2	NA	TRBV11-2	NA	TGTGCCAGCAGCTTAATTCGGGACGGGGAGCTGTTTTTT	CASSLIRDGELFF
TRBJ2-7	TRBD1	TRBV6-1	NA	TGTGCCAGCAGCCGGGACAGGATTTACGAGCAGTACTTC	CASSRDRIYEQYF
TRBJ1-6	NA	TRBV18	NA	TGTGCCAGCTCACCCCAGGGCCCGGAATCACCCCTCCACTTT	CASSPQGPESPLHF
TRBJ2-3	TRBD1	TRBV2	NA	TGTGCCAGCAGCCGACAGGGGGCGTTTATCAGGGCAGATACGCAGTATTTT	CASSRQGAFIRADTQYF
TRBJ1-1	NA	TRBV29-1	NA	TGCAGCGTTGAGGGCTTGAACACTGAAGCTTTCTTT	CSVEGLNTEAFF
TRBJ1-5	NA	TRBV30	NA	TGTGCCTGGAGTCGGGGGTATCAGCCCCAGCATTTT	CAWSRGYQPQHF
TRBJ1-2	NA	TRBV9	NA	TGTGCCAGCAGCGCCAAACTCGACTATGGCTACACCTTC	CASSAKLDYGYTF
TRBJ2-5	TRBD2	TRBV19	once	TGTGCCAGTAGTAGGGGACTAGCGGGAGTCGAGACCCAGTACTTC	CASSRGLAGVETQYF
TRBJ1-2	NA	TRBV5-1	NA	TGCGCCAGCAGCTTGGACAGGGTGGGAGGCTACACCTTC	CASSLDRVGGYTF
TRBJ2-7	NA	TRBV7-2	once	TGTGCCAGCAGCTCCAGGCCGGGCGGGGCCGGGGTCTACGAGCAGTACTTC	CASSSRPGGAGVYEQYF
TRBJ1-5	NA	TRBV2	NA	TGTGCCAGCAAGGACCGGGGGGGTTTCGATCAGCCCCAGCATTTT	CASKDRGGFDQPQHF
TRBJ2-3	TRBD2	TRBV6-4	NA	TGTGCCAGCAGTGACTCGGCGGGGGCAGATACGCAGTATTTT	CASSDSAGADTQYF
TRBJ2-3	TRBD2	TRBV18	NA	TGTGCCAGCTCACCCGGACTAGCGGGACTAACAGATACGCAGTATTTT	CASSPGLAGLTDTQYF
TRBJ1-6	NA	TRBV27	once	TGTGCCAGCTCATCGATCGGGGGGGTAGGATCACCCCTCCACTTT	CASSSIGGVGSPLHF